One sample yielded the 13 T cell receptor beta chains listed below, sequenced in a study of cytomegalovirus exposure and HLA in healthy donors. Generated by immunoSEQ multiplex PCR, the TCRdb table keeps only in-frame clones and is missing some. The sample lists fewer than 150,000 clones, 80% to 90% occurring once. Sequences were obtained from PBMCs. Every receptor here comes from a man younger than 35 in good health and CMV-seropositive.

This clone was counted between two and nine times. This chain joins TRBV5-1 and TRBJ1-2, with 8 positions matching TRBD1. Germline trimming cut 1 base from V and 6 bases from J; bases unmatched to any gene: 8. The CDR3 covers 15 residues. Germline-derived CDR1 and CDR2 are SGHRS and YFSETQ. The CDR3 region is CASSLQGTGGNGYTF. The CDR3 DNA is TGCGCCAGCAGCTTGCAGGGGACAGGAGGGAATGGCTACACCTTC.

The chain links TRBV5-1 to TRBJ2-5; D not certain. From germline, CDR1 is SGHRS and CDR2 YFSETQ. CDR3 length: 11 residues. V was clipped by 6 bases and J by 3 bases, with 6 bases between them. Written as DNA, the CDR3 is TGCGCCAGCACGGCGGAAGAGACCCAGTACTTC. It encodes CASTAEETQYF.

The chain employs TRBV30 and TRBJ1-6; the D is unclear. V was shortened by 4 bases and J by 7 bases, with 14 bases between the two germline ends. The length of the CDR3 is 14 residues. Germline V gene data show CDR1 as GTSNPN and CDR2 as SVGIG (reference sequence). The DNA of the CDR3 is TGTGCCTGGAATTCTGGCAGGCTCAATTCACCCCTCCACTTT. Translated: CAWNSGRLNSPLHF. The whole variable domain, filled in from reference TRBV30 and TRBJ1-6, reads SQTIHQWPATLVQPVGSPLSLECTVEGTSNPNLYWYRQAAGRGLQLLFYSVGIGQISSEVPQNLSASRPQDRQFILSSKKLLLSDSGFYLCAWNSGRLNSPLHFGNGTRLTVT.

In this sample, this clone turned up once. The chain joins TRBV4-1 to TRBJ1-2; D is possibly TRBD1 (5 bases). V lost 0 bases and J 5 bases, leaving 19 bases between the germline ends. In germline, CDR1 is MGHRA, CDR2 YSYEKL. The CDR3 loop spans 17 amino acids. The CDR3 nucleotides are TGCGCCAGCAGCCAAGATCTGACAGATACACGACTTTATGGCTACACCTTC. This sequence encodes CASSQDLTDTRLYGYTF.

The chain couples TRBV7-9 to TRBJ2-7; tentatively, D is TRBD1 (6 bases). Germline V gene sequence: CDR1 SEHNR, CDR2 FQNEAQ (reference sequence). The CDR3 spans 13 residues. The ends were cut back, 8 bases at V and 6 bases at J, with 17 bases in the middle. The CDR3 DNA follows: TGTGCCAGCGGCCGACAGGAAGGGGTCGAGCAGTACTTC. Protein: CASGRQEGVEQYF. Together with reference TRBV7-9 and TRBJ2-7, the CDR3 gives the full variable domain: DTGVSQNPRHKITKRGQNVTFRCDPISEHNRLYWYRQTLGQGPEFLTYFQNEAQLEKSRLLSDRFSAERPKGSFSTLEIQRTEQGDSAMYLCASGRQEGVEQYFGPGTRLTVT.

The genes are TRBV29-1 and TRBJ1-1; the D gene is possibly TRBD1 (6 bases). The CDR3 extends over 14 amino acids. Germline V gene data show CDR1 as SQVTM and CDR2 as ANQGSEA. V was pared by 6 bases and J by 3 bases, with 17 bases between. This CDR3 reads CSVRAGGRYTEAFF. In DNA, the CDR3 is TGCAGCGTCCGAGCGGGGGGCAGGTACACTGAAGCTTTCTTT.

The chain carries TRBV2 and TRBJ1-1, with D possibly matching TRBD1 (6 bases). The germline V and J ends were trimmed by 5 bases and 7 bases, with 11 bases remaining between them. The CDR3 consists of 12 residues. Germline V lookup: CDR1 SNHLY, CDR2 FYNNEI. The CDR3 DNA follows: TGTGCCAGCAGTTACGGACAGTTTGAAGCTTTCTTT. It is translated as CASSYGQFEAFF.

The genes are TRBV13 and TRBJ2-7; tentative D call: TRBD2 (6 bases). Germline V CDR1 and CDR2: PRHDT, FYEKMQ (reference sequence). Trimming removed 4 bases at V and 4 bases at J, with 8 bases between. The CDR3 is 12 amino acids. CDR3: CASSSAGYEQYF. The CDR3 DNA sequence: TGTGCCAGCAGCTCCGCGGGGTACGAGCAGTACTTC.

J is TRBJ1-6 and V is TRBV19; D not resolved. Germline CDR1 LNHDA, CDR2 SQIVND (reference sequence). This CDR3 comprises 13 residues. V was clipped by 3 bases and J by 7 bases, with 7 bases between them. The CDR3 spells CASSIESNSPLHF. In DNA form, the CDR3 reads TGTGCCAGTAGTATTGAGAGCAATTCACCCCTCCACTTT.

J is TRBJ1-6 and V is TRBV19, with D possibly TRBD1 on 6 matching bases. Germline V gene data show CDR1 as LNHDA and CDR2 as SQIVND (reference sequence). Trimming left V 6 bases short and J 7 bases short, with 16 bases between. This CDR3 contains 15 residues. CDR3 in DNA: TGTGCCAGTAGAGGGGGTAGACAGATGAATTCACCCCTCCACTTT. Its translation is CASRGGRQMNSPLHF.

V gene TRBV5-6 combines with J gene TRBJ2-2, with TRBD1 matching 11 bases. CDR1 is SGHDT and CDR2 is YYEEEE in the germline V gene. The CDR3 contains 16 residues. J was trimmed by 6 bases and V by 1 base; bases with no gene match: 5. The CDR3 reads CASSLRTGGFAGELFF. Here the CDR3 DNA reads TGTGCCAGCAGCTTGCGGACAGGGGGCTTTGCCGGGGAGCTGTTTTTT.

The J gene is TRBJ1-4, the V gene TRBV27; 8 bases map to TRBD1. Germline V gene sequence: CDR1 MNHEY, CDR2 SMNVEV (reference sequence). Trimming took 2 bases from V and 7 from J; bases not matched to a gene: 0. This CDR3 has 13 residues. The CDR3 protein is CASSLGTGEKLFF. The CDR3 DNA sequence: TGTGCCAGCAGTTTAGGGACAGGTGAAAAACTGTTTTTT. Complete variable domain (other parts from reference TRBV27 and TRBJ1-4): EAQVTQNPRYLITVTGKKLTVTCSQNMNHEYMSWYRQDPGLGLRQIYYSMNVEVTDKGDVPEGYKVSRKEKRNFPLILESPSPNQTSLYFCASSLGTGEKLFFGSGTQLSVL.

The CDR3 is CATSRTGYQPQHF. The CDR3 DNA reads as TGTGCCACCTCCCGGACAGGGTATCAGCCCCAGCATTTT. V and J are TRBV6-5 and TRBJ1-5; 8 bases map to TRBD1. Unmatched junction bases numbered 7, after V lost 10 bases and J lost 5 bases. The CDR3 runs 13 residues. Germline lookup yields CDR1 MNHEY and CDR2 SVGAGI.